Below are 15 T cell receptor beta chains sequenced from a single sample in a study of Graves' ophthalmopathy and Graves' hyperthyroidism (dated by TCRdb to the late 2010s). Sequencing was performed on an Illumina HiSeq 2000. For repertoire sequencing, TCR beta CDR3 regions were amplified from RNA transcripts. A first-round RT-PCR used HTBI primers with the Qiagen OneStep RT-PCR kit, followed by a second-round multiplex PCR, size selection and purification. The raw public reads went through TCRdb reprocessing: fastp at Q25, MiXCR clone calling, in-frame beta chains kept. Each record represents a unique CDR3 protein, reported with the most common genes and DNA among its rows. The sample table records 220,000 or so distinct CDR3 sequences; roughly 21% of these occur just once. The ten most abundant clones make up under 55% of the sample. Sequencing used peripheral blood. These receptors all come from a woman between 45 and 60 years old with Graves' ophthalmopathy. Donor details come from another sample of the same person, matched by shared clones.

This clonotype was counted at least ten times. The chain uses TRBV19 and TRBJ2-7; the match to TRBD2 covers 7 bases. Trimming took 4 bases from V and 3 from J; bases not matched to a gene: 6. The germline gives CDR1 LNHDA, CDR2 SQIVND (reference sequence). The CDR3 is made up of 14 amino acids. The CDR3 DNA reads as TGTGCCAGTAGTAGCGGGAGAGGCGACTACGAGCAGTACTTC. It is translated as CASSSGRGDYEQYF.

This clonotype occurred many times. The J gene is TRBJ2-7, the V gene TRBV27; TRBD2 aligns across 8 bases. J gave up 0 bases and V 4 bases, and 8 bases lay outside the gene matches. Germline V gives CDR1 MNHEY, CDR2 SMNVEV (reference sequence). This CDR3 is built from 16 residues. CDR3: CASSSGLATNSYEQYF. The CDR3, as DNA: TGTGCCAGCAGTTCCGGACTAGCCACCAACTCCTACGAGCAGTACTTC.

The chain recombines TRBV6-2 or TRBV6-3 with TRBJ1-1, with a tentative D call TRBD1 (6 bases). CDR1 and CDR2 from the germline V gene are MNHEY and SVGEGT. The CDR3 consists of 17 residues. V was clipped by 0 bases and J by 0 bases, with 14 bases between them. CDR3 protein: CASSYSTGSDMNTEAFF. The DNA for the CDR3 is TGTGCCAGCAGTTACTCTACAGGGTCCGACATGAACACTGAAGCTTTCTTT.

This clonotype was seen at least ten times. V usage is TRBV28 and J usage is TRBJ2-7; the match to TRBD2 covers 7 bases. V lost 7 bases to trimming and J lost 1 base; unmatched junction nucleotides: 10. The CDR3 is made up of 15 amino acids. Germline CDR1 is MDHEN and CDR2 is SYDVKM. CDR3 residues: CASTGISGKSYEQYF. The CDR3 nucleotides are TGTGCCAGCACTGGAATCAGCGGGAAATCCTACGAGCAGTACTTC.

On this clonotype: The junction does not match germline at one end; this may be a read error. The genes are TRBV24-1 and TRBJ1-2; 12 bases map to TRBD1. Germline CDR1 is KGHDR and CDR2 is SFDVKD. The CDR3 extends over 17 amino acids. CDR3 residues: CASSTFSPGQGAHGYTF. CDR3 nucleotide sequence: TGTGCCAGCAGTACATTCTCCCCGGGACAGGGGGCCCATGGCTACACCTTC.

The chain has TRBV2 and TRBJ1-1; tentatively, D is TRBD1 (6 bases). The CDR3 consists of 16 residues. Germline V lookup: CDR1 SNHLY, CDR2 FYNNEI. Trimming shortened V by 2 bases and J by 4 bases, and 17 bases separated the two germline ends. The CDR3 coding sequence is TGTGCCAGCAGTGAAATGGGCAGGGGTAGCGGCACTGAAGCTTTCTTT. Protein sequence: CASSEMGRGSGTEAFF.

This clonotype was detected many times. The genes are TRBV6-2 or TRBV6-3 and TRBJ1-5, with a tentative D call TRBD1 (6 bases). Trimming left V 5 bases short and J 7 bases short, with 12 bases between. The CDR3 has 13 amino acids. Germline V lookup: CDR1 MNHEY, CDR2 SVGEGT. The CDR3 sequence is CASSQGLAQPQHF. CDR3 in DNA: TGTGCCAGCAGTCAGGGGCTGGCCCAGCCCCAGCATTTT.

This clonotype was detected a few times. The gene calls are TRBV6-1 and TRBJ2-5; 7 bases line up with TRBD2. The CDR3 runs to 13 residues. Germline lookup yields CDR1 MNHNS and CDR2 SASEGT. J gave up 7 bases and V 6 bases, and 8 bases lay outside the gene matches. The CDR3 reads CASRPTSAGTQYF. CDR3 sequence (DNA): TGTGCCAGCAGACCCACTAGCGCCGGGACCCAGTACTTC.

V and J are TRBV6-1 and TRBJ2-7, with 9 bases that match TRBD2. Trimming removed 11 bases from V and 6 bases from J; junction bases left unmatched: 14. Germline V CDR1 and CDR2: MNHNS, SASEGT. The CDR3 runs 14 residues. The CDR3 loop reads CALERREGPGEQYF. The CDR3 nucleotides are TGTGCCCTTGAACGGCGGGAGGGCCCCGGCGAGCAGTACTTC.

This clonotype was observed many times. This chain uses TRBV20-1 with TRBJ1-1; a possible D gene is TRBD1 (5 bases). The germline gives CDR1 DFQATT, CDR2 SNEGSKA (reference sequence). CDR3 length: 10 amino acids. The CDR3 reads CISGVAEAFF. DNA of the CDR3: TGCATCTCGGGGGTTGCTGAAGCTTTCTTT.

This clonotype appeared many times. This chain links TRBV12-3 or TRBV12-4 with TRBJ2-7; 8 positions match TRBD2. V shed 5 bases and J 4 bases; nucleotides not matched to a gene: 7. The CDR3 runs 14 residues. The CDR3: CASSPTSSGYEQYF. In DNA, the CDR3 is TGTGCCAGCAGTCCCACGTCTAGCGGGTACGAGCAGTACTTC.

This clonotype was recorded at least ten times. The J gene is TRBJ2-5, the V gene TRBV20-1; 9 bases agree with TRBD2. Germline CDR1 and CDR2: DFQATT and SNEGSKA (reference sequence). The J segment lost 4 bases and the V segment lost 3 bases, leaving 6 bases of the junction unmatched. This CDR3 is 14 amino acids long. This chain's CDR3 is CSASSSGEGETQYF. CDR3 coding DNA: TGCAGTGCTAGTTCTAGCGGGGAGGGAGAGACCCAGTACTTC.

This clonotype was picked up a small number of times. The rearrangement joins TRBV30 to TRBJ2-7; 9 nucleotides align to TRBD1. This CDR3 has 14 residues. V was pared by 3 bases and J by 6 bases, with 9 bases of the junction left unmatched. The germline V gene encodes CDR1 GTSNPN and CDR2 SVGIG (reference sequence). The CDR3 DNA reads TGTGCCTGGAGCTCCGGGACAGGGTATGGCGAGCAGTACTTC. Protein product: CAWSSGTGYGEQYF.

On this clonotype: A read error is possible here, since a much larger clone lies one base away. The chain recombines TRBV11-3 with TRBJ2-6; TRBD1 matches 9 bases. The germline V gene has CDR1 SGHNT and CDR2 YENEEA. The CDR3 is 18 amino acids. Trimming cost V 3 bases and J 4 bases; bases outside gene matches: 10. The CDR3: CASSFSRDRVMGANVLTF. CDR3 in DNA: TGTGCCAGCAGCTTCTCCCGGGACAGGGTAATGGGGGCCAACGTCCTGACTTTC.

The sample holds many counts of this clonotype. CDR3 DNA sequence: TGTGCCAGCAGTGCTCCAGCGGGAGCCTACGAGCAGTACTTC. Its protein product is CASSAPAGAYEQYF. This chain connects TRBV6-1 to TRBJ2-7; 8 bases map to TRBD2. Germline lookup yields CDR1 MNHNS and CDR2 SASEGT. The V gene end was trimmed by 4 bases and the J gene end by 2 bases; junction bases not matched to a gene: 4. This CDR3 region has 14 residues.